The 5 T cell receptor beta chains in this list originate from one sample, sequenced in a study of blood T cell repertoires in COVID-19. This table comes from immunoSEQ multiplex PCR, and its TCRdb copy is limited to in-frame clones, with some not included. The sample records roughly 220,000 clones, roughly 80% being singletons. The sequencing input was peripheral blood. Every receptor here comes from a man younger than 40 with active or convalescent COVID-19.

The chain couples TRBV30 to TRBJ2-7; unclear D gene. Trimming removed 2 bases at V and 5 bases at J, with 13 bases between. The germline CDR1 and CDR2 sequences are GTSNPN and SVGIG (reference sequence). The CDR3 loop spans 13 amino acids. The CDR3 loop is CAWSYFEVHEQYF. The CDR3 DNA is TGTGCCTGGAGTTACTTCGAAGTTCACGAGCAGTACTTC.

The chain links TRBV2 to TRBJ2-7; 12 bases map to TRBD2. Looked up from germline, CDR1 is SNHLY and CDR2 is FYNNEI. V lost 6 bases and J lost 4; bases outside the gene matches: 4. The CDR3 loop spans 14 amino acids. CDR3 protein: CASSQTSGGYEQYF. The CDR3 DNA reads TGTGCCAGCAGCCAGACTAGCGGGGGATACGAGCAGTACTTC.

This chain joins TRBV28 and TRBJ1-5, with a tentative D call TRBD1 (6 bases). The V gene's germline CDR1 is MDHEN and CDR2 SYDVKM. Trimming took off 3 bases at V and 5 bases at J, with 14 bases between the two ends. CDR3 size: 15 residues. The CDR3 region has the DNA TGTGCCAGCAGTTTGAGGGGGTACCCACATCAGCCCCAGCATTTT. It translates to CASSLRGYPHQPQHF.

V gene TRBV7-7 combines with J gene TRBJ2-5; a possible D gene is TRBD2 (6 bases). V was trimmed by 0 bases and J by 7 bases, leaving 6 bases between them. Germline V CDR1 and CDR2: SSHAT, FNYEAQ (reference sequence). The CDR3 runs to 12 residues. In nucleotides, the CDR3 is TGTGCCAGCAGCTTAGCGGGAGGGACCCAGTACTTC. Translation gives CASSLAGGTQYF.

V usage is TRBV28 and J usage is TRBJ1-5; no firm D call. CDR3 length equals 12 residues. V lost 5 bases to trimming and J lost 9 bases, with 11 bases between them. Germline loops: CDR1 MDHEN, CDR2 SYDVKM. For the CDR3, the DNA is TGTGCCAGCAGTCTCCCGGGGTGGCCCCAGCATTTT. Amino acid sequence: CASSLPGWPQHF.